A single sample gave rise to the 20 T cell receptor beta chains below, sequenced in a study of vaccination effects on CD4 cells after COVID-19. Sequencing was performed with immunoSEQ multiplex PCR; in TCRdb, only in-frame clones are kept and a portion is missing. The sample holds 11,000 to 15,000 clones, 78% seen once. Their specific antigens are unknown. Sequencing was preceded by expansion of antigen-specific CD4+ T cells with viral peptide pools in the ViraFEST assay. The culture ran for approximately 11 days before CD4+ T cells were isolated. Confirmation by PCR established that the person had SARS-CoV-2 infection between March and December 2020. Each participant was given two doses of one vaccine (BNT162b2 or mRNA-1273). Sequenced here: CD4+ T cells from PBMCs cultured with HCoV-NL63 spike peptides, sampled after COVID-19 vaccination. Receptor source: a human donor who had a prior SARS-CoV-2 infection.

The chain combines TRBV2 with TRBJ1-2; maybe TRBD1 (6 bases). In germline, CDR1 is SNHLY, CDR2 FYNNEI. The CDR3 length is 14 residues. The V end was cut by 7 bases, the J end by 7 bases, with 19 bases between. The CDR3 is CASNVLGGRGGYTF. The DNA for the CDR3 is TGTGCCAGCAATGTACTTGGGGGGCGCGGTGGCTACACCTTC.

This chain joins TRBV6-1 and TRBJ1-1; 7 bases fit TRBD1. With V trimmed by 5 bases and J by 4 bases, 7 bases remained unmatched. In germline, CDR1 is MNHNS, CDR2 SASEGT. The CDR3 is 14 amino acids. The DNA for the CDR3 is TGTGCCAGCAGTTATAGCTCAGGGGGCACTGAAGCTTTCTTT. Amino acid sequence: CASSYSSGGTEAFF.

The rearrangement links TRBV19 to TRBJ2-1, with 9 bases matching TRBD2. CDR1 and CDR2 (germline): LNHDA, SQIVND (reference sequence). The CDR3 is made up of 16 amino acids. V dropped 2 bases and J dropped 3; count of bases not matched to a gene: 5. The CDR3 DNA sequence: TGTGCCAGTAGTATATTGACTAGCGGACTCTACAATGAGCAGTTCTTC. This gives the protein CASSILTSGLYNEQFF.

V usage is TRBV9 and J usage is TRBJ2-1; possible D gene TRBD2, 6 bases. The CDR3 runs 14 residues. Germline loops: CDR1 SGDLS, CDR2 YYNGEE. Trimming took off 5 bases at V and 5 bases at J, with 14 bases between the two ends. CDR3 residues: CASSTIADHNEQFF. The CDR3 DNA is TGTGCCAGCAGTACCATAGCGGACCACAATGAGCAGTTCTTC.

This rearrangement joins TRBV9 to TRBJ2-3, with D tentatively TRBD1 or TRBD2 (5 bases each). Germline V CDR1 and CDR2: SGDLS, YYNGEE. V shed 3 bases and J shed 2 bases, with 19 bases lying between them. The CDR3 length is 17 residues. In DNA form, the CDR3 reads TGTGCCAGCAGCGCCCGAGGGGTATGGGGAAACACAGATACGCAGTATTTT. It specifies CASSARGVWGNTDTQYF. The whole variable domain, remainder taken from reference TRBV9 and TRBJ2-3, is DSGVTQTPKHLITATGQRVTLRCSPRSGDLSVYWYQQSLDQGLQFLIQYYNGEERAKGNILERFSAQQFPDLHSELNLSSLELGDSALYFCASSARGVWGNTDTQYFGPGTRLTVL.

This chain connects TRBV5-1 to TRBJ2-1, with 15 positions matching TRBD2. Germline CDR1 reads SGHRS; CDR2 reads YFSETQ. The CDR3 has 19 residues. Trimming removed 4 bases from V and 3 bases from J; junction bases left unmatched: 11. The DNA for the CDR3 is TGCGCCAGCAGCCTTGGACTAGCGGGGGGGGGATTCTTCTACAATGAGCAGTTCTTC. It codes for CASSLGLAGGGFFYNEQFF.

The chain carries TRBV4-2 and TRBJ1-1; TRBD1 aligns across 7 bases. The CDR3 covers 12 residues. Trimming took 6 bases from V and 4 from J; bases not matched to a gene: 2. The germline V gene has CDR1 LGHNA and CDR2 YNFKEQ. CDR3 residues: CASSRQGTEAFF. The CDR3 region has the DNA TGTGCCAGCAGTAGACAGGGCACTGAAGCTTTCTTT.

This CDR3 reads CASSQDLTDQPQHF. CDR3 nucleotides: TGTGCCAGCAGCCAAGATCTTACGGATCAGCCCCAGCATTTT. This rearrangement joins TRBV3-1 (or the pseudogene TRBV3-2) to TRBJ1-5; D uncertain. This CDR3 has 14 amino acids. Germline CDR1 LGHDT, CDR2 YNNKEL (reference sequence). The V end was cut by 0 bases, the J end by 5 bases, with 8 bases between.

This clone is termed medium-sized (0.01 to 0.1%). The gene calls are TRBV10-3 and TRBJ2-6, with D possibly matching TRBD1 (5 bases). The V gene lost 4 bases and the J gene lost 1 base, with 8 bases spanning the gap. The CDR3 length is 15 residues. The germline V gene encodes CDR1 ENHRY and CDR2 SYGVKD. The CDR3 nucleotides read TGTGCCATCAGTGGACAGCTTTCTGGGGCCAACGTCCTGACTTTC. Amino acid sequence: CAISGQLSGANVLTF.

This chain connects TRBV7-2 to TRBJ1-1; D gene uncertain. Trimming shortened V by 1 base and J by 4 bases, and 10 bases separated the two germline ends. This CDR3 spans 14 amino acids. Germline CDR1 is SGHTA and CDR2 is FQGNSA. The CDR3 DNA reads TGTGCCAGCAGCTTAGTTCGGGATGGCACTGAAGCTTTCTTT. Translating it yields CASSLVRDGTEAFF. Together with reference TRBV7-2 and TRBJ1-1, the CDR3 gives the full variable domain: GAGVSQSPSNKVTEKGKDVELRCDPISGHTALYWYRQSLGQGLEFLIYFQGNSAPDKSGLPSDRFSAERTGGSVSTLTIQRTQQEDSAVYLCASSLVRDGTEAFFGQGTRLTVV.

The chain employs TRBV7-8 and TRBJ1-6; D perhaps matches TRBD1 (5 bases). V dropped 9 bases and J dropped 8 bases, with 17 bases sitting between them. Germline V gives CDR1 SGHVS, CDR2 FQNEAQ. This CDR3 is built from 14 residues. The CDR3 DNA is TGTGCCAGTTTTCCAGAGGGGTGGGATTCACCCCTCCACTTT. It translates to CASFPEGWDSPLHF. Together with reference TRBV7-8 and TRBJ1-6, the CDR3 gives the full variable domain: GAGVSQSPRYKVAKRGQDVALRCDPISGHVSLFWYQQALGQGPEFLTYFQNEAQLDKSGLPSDRFFAERPEGSVSTLKIQRTQQEDSAVYLCASFPEGWDSPLHFGNGTRLTVT.

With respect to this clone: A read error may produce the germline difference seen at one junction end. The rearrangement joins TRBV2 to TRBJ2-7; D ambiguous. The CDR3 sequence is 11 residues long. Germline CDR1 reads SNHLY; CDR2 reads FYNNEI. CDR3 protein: CASSETSERRF. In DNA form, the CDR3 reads TGTGCCAGCAGTGAGACGAGTGAACGTCGCTTC. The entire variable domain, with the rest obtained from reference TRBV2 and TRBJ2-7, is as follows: EPEVTQTPSHQVTQMGQEVILRCVPISNHLYFYWYRQILGQKVEFLVSFYNNEISEKSEIFDDQFSVERPDGSNFTLKIRSTKLEDSAMYFCASSETSERRFGPGTRLTVT.

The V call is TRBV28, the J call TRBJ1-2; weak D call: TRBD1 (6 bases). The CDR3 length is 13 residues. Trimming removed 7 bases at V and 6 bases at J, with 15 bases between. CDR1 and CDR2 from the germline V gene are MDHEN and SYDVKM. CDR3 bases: TGTGCCAGCAATGGGGCACAGGGCGATGGCTACACCTTC. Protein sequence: CASNGAQGDGYTF.

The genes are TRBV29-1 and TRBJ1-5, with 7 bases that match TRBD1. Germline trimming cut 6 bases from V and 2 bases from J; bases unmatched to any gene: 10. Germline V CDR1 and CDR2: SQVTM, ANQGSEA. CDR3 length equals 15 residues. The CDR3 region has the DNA TGCAGCGTATCACAGGGGTTTTTGGGCAATCAGCCCCAGCATTTT. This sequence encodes CSVSQGFLGNQPQHF. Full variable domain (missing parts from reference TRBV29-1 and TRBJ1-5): SAVISQKPSRDICQRGTSLTIQCQVDSQVTMMFWYRQQPGQSLTLIATANQGSEATYESGFVIDKFPISRPNLTFSTLTVSNMSPEDSSIYLCSVSQGFLGNQPQHFGDGTRLSIL.

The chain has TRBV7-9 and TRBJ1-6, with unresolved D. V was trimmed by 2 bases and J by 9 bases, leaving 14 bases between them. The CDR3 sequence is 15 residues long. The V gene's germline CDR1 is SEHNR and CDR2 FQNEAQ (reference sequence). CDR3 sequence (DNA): TGTGCCAGCAGCTTATTCGGGGTGAGTGGTTCACCCCTCCACTTT. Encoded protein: CASSLFGVSGSPLHF.

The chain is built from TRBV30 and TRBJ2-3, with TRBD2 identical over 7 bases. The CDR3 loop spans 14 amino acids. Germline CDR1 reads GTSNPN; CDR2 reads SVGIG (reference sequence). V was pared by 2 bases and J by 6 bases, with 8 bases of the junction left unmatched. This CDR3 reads CAWSSPAGRDTQYF. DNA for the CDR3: TGTGCCTGGAGTTCCCCAGCGGGGCGGGATACGCAGTATTTT.

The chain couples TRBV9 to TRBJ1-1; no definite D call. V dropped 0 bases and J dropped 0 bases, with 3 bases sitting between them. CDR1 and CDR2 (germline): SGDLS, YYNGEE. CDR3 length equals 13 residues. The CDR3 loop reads CASSVDVNTEAFF. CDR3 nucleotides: TGTGCCAGCAGCGTAGATGTGAACACTGAAGCTTTCTTT.

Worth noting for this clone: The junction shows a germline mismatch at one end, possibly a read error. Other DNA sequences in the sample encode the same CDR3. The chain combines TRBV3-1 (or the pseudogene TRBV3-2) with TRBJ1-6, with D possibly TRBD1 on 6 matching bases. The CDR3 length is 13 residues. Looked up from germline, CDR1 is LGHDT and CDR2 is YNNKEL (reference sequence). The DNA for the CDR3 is TGTGCCAGCAGCCCCACAGGGACTTCACCTCTCCACTTT. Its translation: CASSPTGTSPLHF.

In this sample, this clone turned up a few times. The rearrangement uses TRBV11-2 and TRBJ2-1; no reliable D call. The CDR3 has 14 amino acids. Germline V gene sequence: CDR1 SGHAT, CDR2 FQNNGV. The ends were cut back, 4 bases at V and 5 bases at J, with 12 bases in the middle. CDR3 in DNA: TGTGCCAGCAGCTCAGAGTGGTGGGACAATGAGCAGTTCTTC. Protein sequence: CASSSEWWDNEQFF.

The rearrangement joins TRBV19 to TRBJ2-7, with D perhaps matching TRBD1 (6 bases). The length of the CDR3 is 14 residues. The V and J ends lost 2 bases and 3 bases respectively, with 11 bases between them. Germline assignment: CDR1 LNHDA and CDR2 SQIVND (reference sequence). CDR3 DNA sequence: TGTGCCAGTAGTATACCGGACAGACTCTACGAGCAGTACTTC. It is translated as CASSIPDRLYEQYF.